The T cell receptor (beta chain) described here comes from a study of cytomegalovirus exposure and HLA in healthy donors. Study findings and constraints: According to an earlier analysis, most TCR beta V segments yielded productive rearrangements about 87% or about 30% of the time.

The PCR contained 60 Vbeta and 13 Jbeta primers. Method: immunoSEQ multiplex PCR; TCRdb's copy keeps in-frame clones and lacks some. This repertoire shows 150,000 to 200,000 clones, about three quarters found once; its top ten account for around 0.99%. Comment on this clone: Its antigen is unidentified.

There are 17 residues in the CDR3. Germline CDR1 and CDR2: SGHTA and FQGNSA. The chain is built from TRBV7-2 and TRBJ2-5, with D tentatively TRBD2 (6 bases). The J call may be in error: the DNA end matches TRBJ2-7 better. The TCR sequence derives from a woman between 35 and 50 years old in good health and CMV-seronegative. Sequenced sample: PBMCs. CDR3 region: CASSFSRWGERTYEQYF. The DNA for the CDR3 is TGTGCCAGCAGCTTTTCGCGTTGGGGGGAGAGGACCTACGAGCAGTACTTC.